Presented here are 23 T cell receptor beta chains from one specimen sequenced in a study of shared clonotypes between healthy human individuals. Assay used: immunoSEQ multiplex PCR; TCRdb lists only in-frame clones, some missing. The sample has around 700,000 clones; around 73% are singletons. Specimen: memory CD4+ T cells sorted from blood. The subset is: CD45RA-negative fraction. These receptors were taken from a woman younger than 45 in good health.

The chain joins TRBV7-2 to TRBJ2-5, with 8 bases lining up with TRBD1. V lost 5 bases, J lost 4 bases, and 6 bases stayed unmatched. The CDR3 covers 14 residues. The germline V gene has CDR1 SGHTA and CDR2 FQGNSA. The CDR3 spells CASSGRTGIETQYF. Here the CDR3 DNA reads TGTGCCAGCAGCGGGAGGACAGGGATAGAGACCCAGTACTTC.

There are a few counts of this clone. The chain joins TRBV27 to TRBJ1-5; weak D call: TRBD1 (6 bases). CDR1 and CDR2 from the germline V gene are MNHEY and SMNVEV (reference sequence). The CDR3 covers 14 residues. The V gene lost 5 bases and the J gene lost 9 bases, with 17 bases spanning the gap. CDR3 DNA: TGTGCCAGCAGTCTCACAGGGCCCTTTGGGCCCCAGCATTTT. This codes for CASSLTGPFGPQHF.

The rearrangement links TRBV5-4 to TRBJ2-5; 7 nucleotides align to TRBD1. Germline assignment: CDR1 SGHNT and CDR2 YYREEE (reference sequence). V dropped 0 bases and J dropped 3; count of bases not matched to a gene: 2. The CDR3 is 14 amino acids. The chain's CDR3 is CASSLGTGEETQYF. The CDR3 region has the DNA TGTGCCAGCAGCTTGGGGACAGGAGAAGAGACCCAGTACTTC.

The chain employs TRBV27 and TRBJ1-4; D not resolved. Trimming cost V 5 bases and J 5 bases, with 21 bases left between them. This CDR3 has 17 amino acids. Germline V gene sequence: CDR1 MNHEY, CDR2 SMNVEV (reference sequence). The CDR3 reads CASSPRPPMTMNEKLFF. In nucleotides, the CDR3 is TGTGCCAGCAGTCCCCGGCCCCCCATGACTATGAATGAAAAACTGTTTTTT.

On this clone: Additional DNA sequences in this sample encode the identical CDR3. This chain joins TRBV2 and TRBJ2-3; the D is unclear. The CDR3 is 12 residues long. Trimming removed 6 bases from V and 3 bases from J, with 7 bases in between. Germline V gives CDR1 SNHLY, CDR2 FYNNEI. DNA of the CDR3: TGTGCCAGCAGGGGTGGAACAGATACGCAGTATTTT. It yields the protein CASRGGTDTQYF.

The chain is built from TRBV29-1 and TRBJ2-1; 8 nucleotides line up with TRBD2. The CDR3 has 14 amino acids. CDR1 SQVTM and CDR2 ANQGSEA come from the germline V gene. V shed 4 bases and J 7 bases; nucleotides not matched to a gene: 9. CDR3 in amino acids: CSVVRREAGNEQFF. CDR3 DNA: TGCAGCGTTGTACGGCGGGAGGCGGGGAATGAGCAGTTCTTC.

This clone was seen just once. The chain has TRBV5-1 and TRBJ2-1; 7 bases fit TRBD2. J lost 6 bases, V lost 0 bases, and 6 bases had no gene match. Germline V gene lookup returns CDR1 SGHRS and CDR2 YFSETQ. CDR3 length equals 15 residues. The CDR3 DNA is TGCGCCAGCAGCTTGGGACTAGCAGCGGGCAATGAGCAGTTCTTC. This encodes CASSLGLAAGNEQFF.

This clone was counted a single time. This rearrangement joins TRBV7-3 to TRBJ2-3; TRBD2 agrees at 8 bases. In germline, CDR1 is SGHTA, CDR2 FQGTGA. Trimming removed 1 base from V and 2 bases from J; junction bases left unmatched: 2. The CDR3 runs 15 residues. The CDR3 sequence is CASSLIAGITDTQYF. The CDR3 bases are TGTGCCAGCAGCTTAATAGCGGGGATCACAGATACGCAGTATTTT.

V gene TRBV25-1 combines with J gene TRBJ2-7; perhaps TRBD2 as D (5 bases). CDR3 size: 13 residues. V lost 1 base and J 5 bases, leaving 9 bases between the germline ends. Germline V lookup: CDR1 MGHDK, CDR2 SYGVNS. CDR3 sequence reads: CASSESGTHEQYF. The CDR3 nucleotides read TGTGCCAGCAGTGAATCGGGAACACACGAGCAGTACTTC.

This rearrangement joins TRBV10-3 to TRBJ2-7; D possibly corresponds to TRBD2 (5 bases). V was pared by 6 bases and J by 4 bases, with 13 bases between. The CDR3 has 13 amino acids. Germline-derived CDR1 and CDR2 are ENHRY and SYGVKD. CDR3 protein: CAIRYSAEYEQYF. The CDR3 DNA sequence: TGTGCCATCAGGTATAGCGCGGAGTACGAGCAGTACTTC.

The chain employs TRBV21-1 and TRBJ2-1; the listed D gene, TRBD2, was not tested against the DNA. TRBV21-1 is labeled a pseudogene. This CDR3 is 15 amino acids long. CDR3 in DNA: TGTGCCAGCAGCAAACCCGCTAGCGTCTACAATGAGCAGTTCTTC. Translating gives CASSKPASVYNEQFF.

The rearrangement links TRBV5-1 to TRBJ2-3; D call uncertain. CDR1 SGHRS and CDR2 YFSETQ come from the germline V gene. V was clipped by 5 bases and J by 0 bases, with 13 bases between them. The CDR3 covers 15 residues. CDR3 loop: CASRIGLESTDTQYF. CDR3 in DNA: TGCGCCAGCAGAATCGGGCTAGAAAGCACAGATACGCAGTATTTT. Combining the CDR3 with reference TRBV5-1 and TRBJ2-3 gives the whole variable domain KAGVTQTPRYLIKTRGQQVTLSCSPISGHRSVSWYQQTPGQGLQFLFEYFSETQRNKGNFPGRFSGRQFSNSRSEMNVSTLELGDSALYLCASRIGLESTDTQYFGPGTRLTVL.

In its sample, this clone was seen a few times. This specimen includes other DNA sequences encoding the same CDR3. The chain carries TRBV6-5 and TRBJ1-2, with D perhaps TRBD1 (6 bases). CDR1 MNHEY and CDR2 SVGAGI come from the germline V gene. The CDR3 is 15 residues long. The V end lost 1 base, the J end lost 4 bases, and 13 bases lay between the germline ends. The CDR3 DNA is TGTGCCAGCAGTTACTTAACAGGGAGGCCCTATGGCTACACCTTC. This translates into CASSYLTGRPYGYTF.

This chain uses TRBV2 with TRBJ1-4, with 7 bases lining up with TRBD1. This CDR3 contains 15 residues. The V gene end was trimmed by 4 bases and the J gene end by 1 base; junction bases not matched to a gene: 3. Germline CDR1 and CDR2: SNHLY and FYNNEI. The CDR3 reads CASSGQGLTNEKLFF. CDR3 DNA: TGTGCCAGCAGTGGACAGGGTTTAACTAATGAAAAACTGTTTTTT.

The chain uses TRBV5-1 and TRBJ2-3; TRBD1 matches 9 bases. Germline V gives CDR1 SGHRS, CDR2 YFSETQ. Trimming at V came to 1 base and at J to 6 bases, leaving 9 bases not matched to a gene. This CDR3 region has 16 residues. CDR3 in amino acids: CASSLFSGQGSDTQYF. CDR3 in DNA: TGCGCCAGCAGCTTGTTCTCGGGACAGGGAAGTGATACGCAGTATTTT.

The chain recombines TRBV11-2 with TRBJ2-7, with TRBD2 matching over 8 bases. Losses at the gene ends were 5 bases for V and 2 bases for J; bases not matched to a gene: 5. Per germline, CDR1 SGHAT and CDR2 FQNNGV. The CDR3 loop spans 14 amino acids. CDR3 sequence: CASSISGIPYEQYF. DNA of the CDR3: TGTGCCAGCAGCATTAGCGGGATTCCCTACGAGCAGTACTTC.

Comments on this clone: Other nucleotide sequences in the sample specify the same CDR3. The V and J genes are TRBV15 and TRBJ1-3, with unresolved D. V was cut by 0 bases and J by 0 bases, with 9 bases left in between. The CDR3 is 16 amino acids. Germline V lookup: CDR1 LNHNV, CDR2 YYDKDF (reference sequence). The CDR3 region is CATSRDLGASGNTIYF. The CDR3 nucleotides are TGTGCCACCAGCAGAGATTTGGGAGCCTCTGGAAACACCATATATTTT. Based on the CDR3 plus reference TRBV15 and TRBJ1-3, the full variable domain is DAMVIQNPRYQVTQFGKPVTLSCSQTLNHNVMYWYQQKSSQAPKLLFHYYDKDFNNEADTPDNFQSRRPNTSFCFLDIRSPGLGDTAMYLCATSRDLGASGNTIYFGEGSWLTVV.

The rearrangement links TRBV28 to TRBJ2-1, with D perhaps TRBD1 or TRBD2 (5 bases each). From germline, CDR1 is MDHEN and CDR2 SYDVKM. The ends were cut back, 6 bases at V and 4 bases at J, with 13 bases in the middle. The CDR3 is made up of 14 amino acids. This CDR3 is CASRGERPYNEQFF. The CDR3 nucleotides are TGTGCCAGCAGGGGGGAGCGGCCTTACAATGAGCAGTTCTTC.

The J gene is TRBJ1-5, the V gene TRBV1; the D call of TRBD1 is as the table states it, not checked on the DNA. TRBV1 is tagged as a pseudogene. This CDR3 is 15 amino acids long. Written as DNA, the CDR3 is TGCACCCACCAAATCAAGGACAGTAGCAATCAGCCCCAGCATTTT. It codes for CTHQIKDSSNQPQHF.

Concerning this clone itself: A junction end diverges from the germline sequence, so it may reflect a read error. The V gene is TRBV19, the J gene TRBJ2-3; TRBD2 aligns across 12 bases. Germline CDR1 reads LNHDA; CDR2 reads SQIVND (reference sequence). The CDR3 totals 15 residues. The CDR3 region is CASSMTSGSKDTQYF. The CDR3 DNA sequence: TGTGCCAGTAGTATGACTAGCGGGAGCAAAGATACGCAGTATTTT.

The chain has TRBV7-2 and TRBJ2-2, with D hard to call. Germline values: CDR1 SGHTA, CDR2 FQGNSA. The CDR3 covers 11 residues. Trimming took off 0 bases at V and 7 bases at J, with 0 bases between the two ends. The CDR3 DNA is TGTGCCAGCAGCTTAGCCGGGGAGCTGTTTTTT. Its translation: CASSLAGELFF.

The chain uses TRBV19 and TRBJ1-1; a possible D gene is TRBD1 (6 bases). The CDR3 has 16 residues. The germline V gene has CDR1 LNHDA and CDR2 SQIVND (reference sequence). The ends were cut back, 5 bases at V and 0 bases at J, with 16 bases in the middle. The CDR3 DNA sequence: TGTGCCAGTAGTTTCAGGGGTCAAGGGGTGAACACTGAAGCTTTCTTT. Amino acids: CASSFRGQGVNTEAFF.

The chain's CDR3 is CASSELGLAAFF. In DNA, the CDR3 is TGTGCCAGCAGTGAACTGGGTTTGGCGGCTTTCTTT. The chain employs TRBV6-1 and TRBJ1-1; D remains unclear. The CDR3 length is 12 residues. V was clipped by 2 bases and J by 11 bases, with 12 bases between them. Looked up from germline, CDR1 is MNHNS and CDR2 is SASEGT.